The 11 T cell receptor beta chains listed next were all sequenced from one sample in a study of human T cells and chemical hapten exposure. Time point reported: patch test 1, 2 weeks after DPC sensitization. Treatment described: therapeutic diphenylcyclopropenone sensitization with weekly scalp DPC. The authors extracted total RNA from unfractionated whole blood. One entry per CDR3 protein, called by TCRdb with MiXCR from the RACE reads. The data show fewer than 50,000 distinct CDR3 sequences, with 3.5% to 4% seen just once and roughly 24% held by the top ten. The sequencing here drew on whole blood, taken in connection with sensitization to the hapten diphenylcyclopropenone (DPC). The receptor source for this set is a man aged 45 to 65 with alopecia areata. Some clones in this sample may be carry-over from other donors' samples.

CDR3 amino acids: CASSPQDRPETQYF. The CDR3, as DNA: TGTGCCAGCAGTCCCCAGGACAGGCCCGAGACCCAGTACTTC. The genes are TRBV27 and TRBJ2-5; 7 bases are shared with TRBD1. The V gene's germline CDR1 is MNHEY and CDR2 SMNVEV (reference sequence). Losses at the gene ends were 5 bases for V and 5 bases for J; bases not matched to a gene: 8. The CDR3 sequence is 14 residues long.

This clonotype was seen ten or more times. J is TRBJ2-5 and V is TRBV12-3 or TRBV12-4; 8 bases are shared with TRBD2. CDR3 size: 13 residues. Trimming took 6 bases from V and 5 from J; bases not matched to a gene: 5. The CDR3 sequence: CASSRTGGETQYF. The CDR3 DNA sequence: TGTGCCAGCAGCCGGACGGGGGGGGAGACCCAGTACTTC.

This clonotype was recorded many times. The chain carries TRBV4-2 and TRBJ2-3; D is possibly TRBD2 (5 bases). The CDR3 has 15 residues. The V gene's germline CDR1 is LGHNA and CDR2 YNFKEQ. V was shortened by 0 bases and J by 2 bases, with 9 bases between the two germline ends. Here the CDR3 reads CASSQERVFTDTQYF. CDR3 sequence (DNA): TGTGCCAGCAGCCAAGAGAGGGTCTTCACAGATACGCAGTATTTT.

This clonotype was found many times. This chain joins TRBV2 and TRBJ1-4, with D hard to call. Germline loops: CDR1 SNHLY, CDR2 FYNNEI. CDR3 length: 15 residues. V was trimmed by 2 bases and J by 4 bases, leaving 11 bases between them. CDR3 sequence reads: CASSENPRNNEKLFF. The CDR3 coding sequence is TGTGCCAGCAGTGAAAATCCCAGAAATAATGAAAAACTGTTTTTT.

The sample holds many counts of this clonotype. The chain employs TRBV2 and TRBJ1-1; D call uncertain. Germline V CDR1 and CDR2: SNHLY, FYNNEI. The CDR3 spans 11 residues. Deletions cut 6 bases from V and 8 bases from J, with 10 bases between. The CDR3 DNA sequence: TGTGCCAGCAGCGCAGGCTTAGAAGCTTTCTTT. It translates to CASSAGLEAFF.

This clonotype was seen ten or more times. The J gene is TRBJ2-2, the V gene TRBV29-1, with 9 bases fitting TRBD2. Germline CDR1 reads SQVTM; CDR2 reads ANQGSEA. The junction had 2 bases not matched to a gene; V was cut back by 3 bases and J by 6 bases. The CDR3 loop spans 13 amino acids. Here the CDR3 reads CSVEIAGAGELFF. CDR3 nucleotide sequence: TGCAGCGTTGAGATAGCGGGAGCCGGGGAGCTGTTTTTT.

There are a few counts of this clonotype. The CDR3 here is CASSDSGFSSSYNEQFF. The CDR3 DNA reads TGTGCCAGCAGTGACTCGGGATTTTCCAGCTCCTACAATGAGCAGTTCTTC. The chain joins TRBV6-4 to TRBJ2-1; D is unresolved. Germline CDR1 is MRHNA and CDR2 is SNTAGT. The CDR3 consists of 17 residues. Between the trimmed V and J ends, which lost 0 bases and 0 bases, there was a span of 12 bases.

This sequence joins TRBV5-1 and TRBJ2-5, with D possibly TRBD2 on 5 matching bases. Looked up from germline, CDR1 is SGHRS and CDR2 is YFSETQ. V lost 0 bases and J 1 base, leaving 10 bases between the germline ends. CDR3 length equals 15 residues. This CDR3 is CASSLGDYPQETQYF. The CDR3 DNA is TGCGCCAGCAGCTTGGGAGACTACCCCCAAGAGACCCAGTACTTC.

V is TRBV27 and J is TRBJ1-4; D call uncertain. The germline CDR1 and CDR2 sequences are MNHEY and SMNVEV (reference sequence). The ends were cut back, 1 base at V and 8 bases at J, with 14 bases in the middle. The CDR3 is 15 residues long. This chain's CDR3 is CASSLLGIGYEKLFF. The CDR3 DNA is TGTGCCAGCAGTTTATTGGGGATCGGCTACGAAAAACTGTTTTTT.

Turning to this clonotype: A much larger clone is a single base away; this may be a read error. CDR3 bases: TGTGCCAGCAGTTTGGGGGTGGCGGAGACCCAGTACTTC. Translation gives CASSLGVAETQYF. The V gene is TRBV12-3 or TRBV12-4, the J gene TRBJ2-5; D is perhaps TRBD1 or TRBD2 (5 bases each). Trimming shortened V by 3 bases and J by 5 bases, and 10 bases separated the two germline ends. This CDR3 is built from 13 residues.

This clonotype was seen many times. The chain uses TRBV28 and TRBJ2-3; 13 bases align to TRBD2. The CDR3 has 16 amino acids. J lost 3 bases, V lost 7 bases, and 7 bases had no gene match. Per the germline V gene, CDR1 is MDHEN and CDR2 is SYDVKM. In DNA form, the CDR3 reads TGTGCCAGCAAAGGACTAGCGGGAGCTTGGACAGATACGCAGTATTTT. It specifies CASKGLAGAWTDTQYF.